This is a list of T cell receptor beta chains from one sample in a study of blood T cell repertoires in COVID-19. The repertoire was sequenced with immunoSEQ multiplex PCR; TCRdb's copy has only in-frame clones and lacks some. The sample includes some 360,000 clones, around nine tenths of them seen just once. Sequencing was performed on peripheral blood. The source of these receptors is a woman in her fifties or sixties with COVID-19, enrolled during active disease. Both conserved end residues are part of each CDR3. A D gene is named only where the DNA matches it firmly. The listing skips clone size in some rows; elsewhere it reads once, few, many or a size class.

size: -; V: TRBV27; D: -; J: TRBJ1-2; DNA: TGTGCCAGCAGAGACGGGGGGGCGGATAACTATGGCTACACCTTC; CDR3: CASRDGGADNYGYTF
size: -; V: TRBV29-1; D: -; J: TRBJ1-2; DNA: TGCAGCGTCGTTGCTACCCCGGGGGGTTCCTATGGCTACACCTTC; CDR3: CSVVATPGGSYGYTF
size: -; V: TRBV14; D: TRBD1; J: TRBJ1-2; DNA: TGTGCCAGCAGCCAAGATCGGAAAGGGGGCTATTATGGCTACACCTTC; CDR3: CASSQDRKGGYYGYTF
size: -; V: TRBV3-1/TRBV3-2; D: -; J: TRBJ1-1; DNA: TGTGCCAGCAGAGGGGGGGCTGAAGCTTTCTTT; CDR3: CASRGGAEAFF
size: -; V: TRBV6-5; D: -; J: TRBJ2-7; DNA: TGTGCCAGCAGTTCGACAGGGAGGCGGCAGTACTTC; CDR3: CASSSTGRRQYF
size: once; V: TRBV24-1; D: -; J: TRBJ2-1; DNA: TGTGCCACCAGTGATTCACAGCGGGTCTCCTACAATGAGCAGTTCTTC; CDR3: CATSDSQRVSYNEQFF
size: once; V: TRBV24-1; D: -; J: TRBJ1-5; DNA: TGTGCCACCAGTGATGCCCCCCCATGGGGAGAGCAGCCCCAGCATTTT; CDR3: CATSDAPPWGEQPQHF
size: once; V: TRBV11-2; D: TRBD2; J: TRBJ2-1; DNA: TGTGCCAGCAGATCAATTCGGGCGGGGGGGCGCAATGAGCAGTTCTTC; CDR3: CASRSIRAGGRNEQFF
size: few; V: TRBV30; D: -; J: TRBJ1-3; DNA: TGTGCCTGGAGTGTGGGGTGGACTCTTCGCTCTGGAAACACCATATATTTT; CDR3: CAWSVGWTLRSGNTIYF
size: -; V: TRBV5-4; D: TRBD1; J: TRBJ1-3; DNA: TGTGCCAGCAGGCCCGACAGGGGATCTGGAAACACCATATATTTT; CDR3: CASRPDRGSGNTIYF
size: once; V: TRBV5-1; D: -; J: TRBJ1-5; DNA: TGCGCCAGCAGCGCCACGGCAGGGGTCGGGCAGCCCCAGCATTTT; CDR3: CASSATAGVGQPQHF
size: -; V: TRBV6-5; D: TRBD1; J: TRBJ1-2; DNA: TGTGCCAGCACGGGACAGATCTATGGCTACACCTTC; CDR3: CASTGQIYGYTF
size: -; V: TRBV18; D: -; J: TRBJ2-7; DNA: TGTGCCAGCTCCAAACAGGATCGGCAGTACTTC; CDR3: CASSKQDRQYF
size: -; V: TRBV28; D: -; J: TRBJ1-6; DNA: TGTGCCAGCAGTTTACGGGTAACACCCCTCCACTTT; CDR3: CASSLRVTPLHF
size: -; V: TRBV5-4; D: TRBD2; J: TRBJ2-5; DNA: TGTGCCAGCAGCTTGACTAGCGGAGAGCAAGAGACCCAGTACTTC; CDR3: CASSLTSGEQETQYF
size: once; V: TRBV7-2; D: -; J: TRBJ1-1; DNA: TGTGCCAGCAGCGGAAACAGGGTCTCCCTGGGAGCTTTCTTT; CDR3: CASSGNRVSLGAFF
size: once; V: TRBV5-1; D: TRBD1; J: TRBJ1-4; DNA: TGCGCCAGCAGCTCCACAGGGGGCGGGGGAGAAAAACTGTTTTTT; CDR3: CASSSTGGGGEKLFF
size: -; V: TRBV10-3; D: -; J: TRBJ1-5; DNA: TGTGCCATCAGTGACCCCCCCGGGGGGGCTCAGCCCCAGCATTTT; CDR3: CAISDPPGGAQPQHF
size: once; V: TRBV6-5; D: -; J: TRBJ1-6; DNA: TGTGCCAGCAGTTACTCCTTCCAGGATAATTCACCCCTCCACTTT; CDR3: CASSYSFQDNSPLHF
size: -; V: TRBV7-9; D: -; J: TRBJ2-7; DNA: TGTGCCAGCAGCTTAGGAGCCTACTCCTACGAGCAGTACTTC; CDR3: CASSLGAYSYEQYF
size: -; V: TRBV7-8; D: TRBD1; J: TRBJ1-1; DNA: TGTGCCAGCAGCTTAGAGGGGGCGAGGAACACTGAAGCTTTCTTT; CDR3: CASSLEGARNTEAFF
size: -; V: TRBV6-2/TRBV6-3; D: -; J: TRBJ1-2; DNA: TGTGCCAGCAGTACTAGGGCCACTGGCTATGGCTACACCTTC; CDR3: CASSTRATGYGYTF
size: -; V: TRBV28; D: -; J: TRBJ2-3; DNA: TGTGCCGGAGGGACAGATAGCACAGATACGCAGTATTTT; CDR3: CAGGTDSTDTQYF
size: -; V: TRBV11-2; D: -; J: TRBJ1-1; DNA: TGTGCCAGCAGCTTAGATAGGGGGGAAGCTTTCTTT; CDR3: CASSLDRGEAFF
size: -; V: TRBV9; D: -; J: TRBJ1-5; DNA: TGTGCCAGCAGCGCAGACGGAGGCAATCAGCCCCAGCATTTT; CDR3: CASSADGGNQPQHF
size: few; V: TRBV5-1; D: TRBD2; J: TRBJ2-5; DNA: TGCGCCAGCAGCTTGGCCTTTGAGCGGGGGAGGCAAGAGACCCAGTACTTC; CDR3: CASSLAFERGRQETQYF
size: -; V: TRBV6-1; D: -; J: TRBJ2-7; DNA: TGTGCCAGCAGTGAACAGTGGGGGGCCTACGAGCAGTACTTC; CDR3: CASSEQWGAYEQYF
size: -; V: TRBV7-2; D: -; J: TRBJ1-2; DNA: TGTGCCAGCAGTCGTACTGATTCCTATGGCTACACCTTC; CDR3: CASSRTDSYGYTF
size: -; V: TRBV30; D: TRBD1; J: TRBJ2-7; DNA: TGTGCCTGGGGTCTTACAGGGGGCGAGCAGTACTTC; CDR3: CAWGLTGGEQYF
size: -; V: TRBV25-1; D: TRBD2; J: TRBJ2-1; DNA: TGTGCCAGCAGTGTTCTTAGCGGGGGGGCCTCAAATGAGCAGTTCTTC; CDR3: CASSVLSGGASNEQFF
size: -; V: TRBV5-1; D: TRBD2; J: TRBJ2-3; DNA: TGCGCCAGCAGAGGTCTAGCGGGTACAGATACGCAGTATTTT; CDR3: CASRGLAGTDTQYF
size: -; V: TRBV12-3/TRBV12-4; D: -; J: TRBJ2-7; DNA: TGTGCCAGCAGGATGACAGGTCGGTACGAGCAGTACTTC; CDR3: CASRMTGRYEQYF
size: once; V: TRBV5-1; D: -; J: TRBJ2-3; DNA: TGCGCCAGCAGCTTGGAGGGGTCTTCGGGTACGCAGTATTTT; CDR3: CASSLEGSSGTQYF
size: -; V: TRBV5-5; D: TRBD1; J: TRBJ2-1; DNA: TGTGCCAGCAGCTTGGTGTCGGGACAGGGTAACGAGCAGTTCTTC; CDR3: CASSLVSGQGNEQFF
size: -; V: TRBV28; D: -; J: TRBJ1-5; DNA: TGTGCCAGCAGCCAACGATCAGGGTTCGGCAATCAGCCCCAGCATTTT; CDR3: CASSQRSGFGNQPQHF
size: -; V: TRBV27; D: -; J: TRBJ1-2; DNA: TGTGCCAGCAGCATTATCCCTCCAGGGGTACGTGGCTACACCTTC; CDR3: CASSIIPPGVRGYTF
size: -; V: TRBV19; D: TRBD1; J: TRBJ1-2; DNA: TGTGCCAGTAGAGTCACGGGACAGCTAGATGGCTACACCTTC; CDR3: CASRVTGQLDGYTF
size: -; V: TRBV14; D: -; J: TRBJ1-3; DNA: TGTGCCAGCAGCCAAAACAGGGCCGGGGACACCATATATTTT; CDR3: CASSQNRAGDTIYF
size: few; V: TRBV11-2; D: -; J: TRBJ2-4; DNA: TGTGCCAGCAGCTGGGGACTAGCCAAAAACATTCAGTACTTC; CDR3: CASSWGLAKNIQYF
size: -; V: TRBV7-3; D: TRBD2; J: TRBJ2-2; DNA: TGTGCCAGCAGCACCGCCCTAGCGGGGGGAGGAACCGGGGAGCTGTTTTTT; CDR3: CASSTALAGGGTGELFF
size: -; V: TRBV20-1; D: TRBD1; J: TRBJ1-1; DNA: TGCAGTGCTAGTAAGCAGGGGGGAATGAACACTGAAGCTTTCTTT; CDR3: CSASKQGGMNTEAFF
size: -; V: TRBV5-4; D: -; J: TRBJ1-4; DNA: TGTGCCAGCAGCCGGGGGGTTGCAACTAATGAAAAACTGTTTTTT; CDR3: CASSRGVATNEKLFF
size: once; V: TRBV12-2; D: -; J: TRBJ2-5; DNA: TGTGCAAGTCGCTTTGACAGGGGCGAAGAGACCCAGTACTTC; CDR3: CASRFDRGEETQYF
size: once; V: TRBV11-2; D: TRBD1; J: TRBJ1-2; DNA: TGTGCCAGCAGCTCCAGGTTGACAGGGGTATCTGGTGGCTACACCTTC; CDR3: CASSSRLTGVSGGYTF
size: -; V: TRBV5-1; D: -; J: TRBJ1-1; DNA: TGCGCCAGCAGCTTGGTAGTGAACACTGAAGCTTTCTTT; CDR3: CASSLVVNTEAFF
size: -; V: TRBV20-1; D: -; J: TRBJ2-1; DNA: TGCAGTGCTAGTCCTAGAGGAAATGAGCAGTTCTTC; CDR3: CSASPRGNEQFF
size: -; V: TRBV27; D: -; J: TRBJ2-4; DNA: TGTGCCAGCAGTCCACTACACAAGGACATCAAAAACATTCAGTACTTC; CDR3: CASSPLHKDIKNIQYF
size: -; V: TRBV2; D: TRBD1; J: TRBJ2-7; DNA: TGTGCCAGCAGTTTCGACAGGGGGACCCCCTACGAGCAGTACTTC; CDR3: CASSFDRGTPYEQYF
size: once; V: TRBV7-3; D: -; J: TRBJ1-6; DNA: TGTGCCAGCAGCTTAAATGGGGGAGGTGGGTCACCCCTCCACTTT; CDR3: CASSLNGGGGSPLHF
size: -; V: TRBV19; D: -; J: TRBJ1-2; DNA: TGTGCCAGTAGTACCCAGGCTGTGATCCCCTATGGCTACACCTTC; CDR3: CASSTQAVIPYGYTF
size: -; V: TRBV3-1/TRBV3-2; D: TRBD1; J: TRBJ1-1; DNA: TGTGCCAGCAGCCTTTTAGGGGGCGCGGGCACTGAAGCTTTCTTT; CDR3: CASSLLGGAGTEAFF
size: -; V: TRBV19; D: -; J: TRBJ1-1; DNA: TGTGCCAGTAGTATAGTCGGCGGGAAGAACACTGAAGCTTTCTTT; CDR3: CASSIVGGKNTEAFF
size: -; V: TRBV28; D: -; J: TRBJ1-2; DNA: TGTGCCAGCAGTTCCCTCGGACACACTAACTATGGCTACACCTTC; CDR3: CASSSLGHTNYGYTF
size: -; V: TRBV2; D: -; J: TRBJ1-6; DNA: TGTGCCAGCAGCCATATTCACGGGTCTTTAAAAAAACCCCTCCACTTT; CDR3: CASSHIHGSLKKPLHF
size: -; V: TRBV27; D: -; J: TRBJ1-2; DNA: TGTGCCAGCAGTCCACGTCGGGGGGGACGTAACCCTTTAAACTATGGCTACACCTTC; CDR3: CASSPRRGGRNPLNYGYTF
size: -; V: TRBV5-1; D: -; J: TRBJ1-2; DNA: TGCGCCAGCAGCAGAGGACAGCCAGGCCATGGCTACACCTTC; CDR3: CASSRGQPGHGYTF